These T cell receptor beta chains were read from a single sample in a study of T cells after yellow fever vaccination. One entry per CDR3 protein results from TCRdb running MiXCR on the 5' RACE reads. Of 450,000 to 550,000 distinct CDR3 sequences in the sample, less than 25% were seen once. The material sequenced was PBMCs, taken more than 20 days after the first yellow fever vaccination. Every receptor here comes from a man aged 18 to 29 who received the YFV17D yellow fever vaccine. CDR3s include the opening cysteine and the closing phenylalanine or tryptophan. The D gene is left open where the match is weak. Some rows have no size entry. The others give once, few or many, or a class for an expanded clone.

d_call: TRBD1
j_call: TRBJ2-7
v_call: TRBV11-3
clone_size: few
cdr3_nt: TGTGCCAGCAGCTTGGGACAGGCGAGCTCCTACGAGCAGTACTTC
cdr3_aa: CASSLGQASSYEQYF

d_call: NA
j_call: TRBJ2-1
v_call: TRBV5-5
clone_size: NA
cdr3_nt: TGTGCCAGCAGCTGGGTGCCCTACAATGAGCAGTTCTTC
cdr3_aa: CASSWVPYNEQFF

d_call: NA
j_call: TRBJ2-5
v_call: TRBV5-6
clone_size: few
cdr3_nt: TGTGCCAGCAGCATAACACAGAGCGAGACCCAGTACTTC
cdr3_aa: CASSITQSETQYF

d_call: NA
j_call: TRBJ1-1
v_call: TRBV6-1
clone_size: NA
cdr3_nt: TGTGCCAGCACTCACCTCGGGCTGAACACTGAAGCTTTCTTT
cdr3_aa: CASTHLGLNTEAFF

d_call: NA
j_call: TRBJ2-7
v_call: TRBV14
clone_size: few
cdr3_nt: TGTGCCAGCAGCCAAGGCCGAAACCCTAGGACAACCTACGAGCAGTACTTC
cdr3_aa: CASSQGRNPRTTYEQYF

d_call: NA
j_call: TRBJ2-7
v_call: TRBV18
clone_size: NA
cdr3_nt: TGTGCCAGCTCACCAATGGGGGAGCGCGAGCAGTACTTC
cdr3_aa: CASSPMGEREQYF

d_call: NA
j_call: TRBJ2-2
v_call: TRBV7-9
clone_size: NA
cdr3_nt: TGTGCCAGCAGCCCGGGGGCGGCCTCCTCGAACACCGGGGAGCTGTTTTTT
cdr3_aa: CASSPGAASSNTGELFF

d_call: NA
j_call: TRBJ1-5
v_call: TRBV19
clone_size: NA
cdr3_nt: TGTGCCAGTAGTCCCGGACTTGGGCTAGCCCAGCATTTT
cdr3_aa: CASSPGLGLAQHF

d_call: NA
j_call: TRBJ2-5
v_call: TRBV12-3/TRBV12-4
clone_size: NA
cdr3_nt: TGTGCCAGCAGTCCCCCGAACTTCCTCGGAGAGACCCAGTACTTC
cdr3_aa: CASSPPNFLGETQYF

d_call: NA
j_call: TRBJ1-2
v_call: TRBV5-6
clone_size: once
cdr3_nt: TGTGCCAGCAGCTCCCCTAACTATGGCCACACCTTC
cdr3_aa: CASSSPNYGHTF

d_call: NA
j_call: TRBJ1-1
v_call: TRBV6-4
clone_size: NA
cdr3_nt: TGTGCCCGACCTGAATCGGACACGGCAAACACTGAAGCTTTCTTT
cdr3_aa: CARPESDTANTEAFF

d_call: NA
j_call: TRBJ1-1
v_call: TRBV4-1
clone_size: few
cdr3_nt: TGCGCCAGCAGACTACTGAAGAACACTGAAGCTTTCTTT
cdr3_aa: CASRLLKNTEAFF

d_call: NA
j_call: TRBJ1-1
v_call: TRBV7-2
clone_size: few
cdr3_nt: TGTGCCAGCAGCTTAGGGGTAGGACTAAACACTGAAGCTTTCTTT
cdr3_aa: CASSLGVGLNTEAFF

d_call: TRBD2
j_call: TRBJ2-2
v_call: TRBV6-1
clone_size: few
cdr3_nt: TGTGCCAGCAGTCCACAGGCGGCGGGAGACACCGGGGAGCTGTTTTTT
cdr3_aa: CASSPQAAGDTGELFF

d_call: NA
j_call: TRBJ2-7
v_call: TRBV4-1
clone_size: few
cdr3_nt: TGCGCCAGCAGCCAACCCGGTATCTACGAGCAGTACTTC
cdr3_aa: CASSQPGIYEQYF

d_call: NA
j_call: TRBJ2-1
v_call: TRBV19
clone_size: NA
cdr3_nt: TGTGCCAGTAGTACCCCCTTACCCCCTTGGTCTAGGGTCAACAATGAGCAGTTCTTC
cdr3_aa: CASSTPLPPWSRVNNEQFF

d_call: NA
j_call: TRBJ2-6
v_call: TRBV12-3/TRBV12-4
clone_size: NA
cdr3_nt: TGTACCAGCAGTTTAAGGGCGACAGGCACCCTCTCTGGGGCCAACGTCCTGACTTTC
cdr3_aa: CTSSLRATGTLSGANVLTF

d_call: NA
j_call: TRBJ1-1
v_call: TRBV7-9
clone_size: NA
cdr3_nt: TGTGCCAGCCCCGGGTGGGACACTGAAGCTTTCTTT
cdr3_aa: CASPGWDTEAFF

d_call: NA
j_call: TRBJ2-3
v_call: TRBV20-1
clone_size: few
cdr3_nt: TGCAGTGCTAGAGAACGGAGACAGGGCACAGATACGCAGTATTTT
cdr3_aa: CSARERRQGTDTQYF

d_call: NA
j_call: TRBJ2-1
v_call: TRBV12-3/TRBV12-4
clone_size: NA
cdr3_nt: TGTGCCAGCAGTCCACGGGATTGGGGAGGAAATGAGCAGTTCTTC
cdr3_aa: CASSPRDWGGNEQFF

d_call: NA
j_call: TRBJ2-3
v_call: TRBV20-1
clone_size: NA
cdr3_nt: TGCAGTGCTACGGCTTCTAGCACAGATACGCAGTATTTT
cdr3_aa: CSATASSTDTQYF

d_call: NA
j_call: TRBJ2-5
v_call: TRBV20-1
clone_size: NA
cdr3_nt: TGCAGTGCTAGAGACAGGCGCGAGTACTTC
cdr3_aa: CSARDRREYF

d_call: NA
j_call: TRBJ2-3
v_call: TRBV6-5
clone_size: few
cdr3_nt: TGTGCCAGCAGTTACTCGAAGGGAAGTCCCTCACGGACAGATACGCAGTATTTT
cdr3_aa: CASSYSKGSPSRTDTQYF

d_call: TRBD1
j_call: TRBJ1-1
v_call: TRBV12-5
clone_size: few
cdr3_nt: TGTGCTAGTGGTTTTTGGACAGGGCGGAACGCTTTCTTT
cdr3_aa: CASGFWTGRNAFF

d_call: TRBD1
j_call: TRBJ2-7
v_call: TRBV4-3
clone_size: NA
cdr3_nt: TGCGCCAGCAGCCAAGATAGGGCTCGGACAGGAACTTCCGAGCAGTACTTC
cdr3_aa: CASSQDRARTGTSEQYF

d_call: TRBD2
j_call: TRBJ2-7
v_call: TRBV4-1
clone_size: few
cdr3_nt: TGCGCCAGCAGCCAAGTTCTTGCACGGGGGGACTACGAGCAGTACTTC
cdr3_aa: CASSQVLARGDYEQYF

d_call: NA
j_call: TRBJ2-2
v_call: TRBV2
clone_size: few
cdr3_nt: TGTGCCAGCATTGAGACCCTGAACACCGGGGAGCTGTTTTTT
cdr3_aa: CASIETLNTGELFF

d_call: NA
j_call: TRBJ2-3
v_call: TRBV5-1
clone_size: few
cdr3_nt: TGCGCCAGCAGTCGTTTGGCGGATCCAGATACGCAGTATTTT
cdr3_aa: CASSRLADPDTQYF